Below are 14 T cell receptor beta chains sequenced from a single sample in a study of neurological immune-mediated disorders. TCRdb fed the 5' RACE reads into MiXCR, producing one record per CDR3 protein. The sample contains tens of thousands of distinct CDR3 sequences, about a tenth of which appear only once. The sequencing sample was made of PBMCs. The receptors originated from a woman in her 30s with HTLV-1-associated myelopathy (HAM/TSP).

This clonotype was recorded many times. The V and J genes are TRBV12-3 or TRBV12-4 and TRBJ1-4; no clear D. CDR3 length equals 14 residues. The ends were cut back, 7 bases at V and 8 bases at J, with 17 bases in the middle. This chain's CDR3 is CASNGPTEREKLFF. As DNA, the CDR3 is TGTGCCAGCAACGGACCTACCGAACGGGAAAAACTGTTTTTT.

This clonotype was counted at least ten times. The chain couples TRBV10-3 to TRBJ2-1; 14 nucleotides line up with TRBD2. This CDR3 is built from 13 residues. Trimming took 6 bases from V and 10 from J; bases not matched to a gene: 2. The germline CDR1 and CDR2 sequences are ENHRY and SYGVKD. CDR3 coding DNA: TGTGCCATCAGAGGACTAGCGGGGGGAGAGCAGTTCTTC. It specifies CAIRGLAGGEQFF.

This clonotype appeared many times. The chain combines TRBV20-1 with TRBJ2-7, with D unclear. CDR3 size: 14 residues. Trimming left V 6 bases short and J 3 bases short, with 18 bases between. CDR1 is DFQATT, CDR2 SNEGSKA, per germline (reference sequence). The CDR3 region is CSASALREFYEQYF. CDR3 nucleotides: TGCAGTGCCAGCGCCCTGCGAGAGTTCTACGAGCAGTACTTC.

This clonotype showed up many times. The chain combines TRBV7-2 with TRBJ1-5, with TRBD1 as a possible D gene (6 bases). The CDR3 length is 14 residues. The germline gives CDR1 SGHTA, CDR2 FQGNSA. Trimming pared 5 bases from V and 7 bases from J, leaving 15 bases between. The CDR3 coding sequence is TGTGCCAGCAGCCCCAACAGGGTGAAACAGCCCCAGCATTTT. This gives the protein CASSPNRVKQPQHF.

In its sample, this clonotype was seen many times. This chain links TRBV20-1 with TRBJ2-1; perhaps D is TRBD1 or TRBD2 (5 bases each). The CDR3 is made up of 14 amino acids. Trimming shortened V by 3 bases and J by 10 bases, and 19 bases separated the two germline ends. Germline CDR1 DFQATT, CDR2 SNEGSKA (reference sequence). Here the CDR3 reads CSASGTEGVMEQFF. The DNA of the CDR3 is TGCAGTGCTAGTGGGACCGAGGGCGTTATGGAGCAGTTCTTC.

This clonotype was seen repeatedly, ten times or more. The V call is TRBV6-6, the J call TRBJ2-3; possibly TRBD2 for D (6 bases). V lost 5 bases, J lost 4 bases, and 19 bases lay in between. The germline V gene has CDR1 MNHNY and CDR2 SVGAGI (reference sequence). This CDR3 comprises 16 residues. The CDR3 protein is CASSEGLKLFPDTQYF. The CDR3, as DNA: TGTGCCAGCAGTGAGGGACTTAAACTATTCCCAGATACGCAGTATTTT.

This clonotype is labeled as medium-sized (0.01 to 0.1%). This rearrangement joins TRBV7-2 to TRBJ2-7; D gene unclear. Germline-derived CDR1 and CDR2 are SGHTA and FQGNSA. V was cut by 2 bases and J by 3 bases, with 8 bases left in between. This CDR3 spans 13 amino acids. The CDR3 loop reads CASSLKPDYEQYF. The CDR3 coding sequence is TGTGCCAGCAGCTTAAAGCCCGACTACGAGCAGTACTTC.

In its sample, this clonotype was seen many times. The chain joins TRBV20-1 to TRBJ1-3; D remains unclear. The CDR3 runs to 11 residues. Trimming stripped 6 bases from V and 0 bases from J, with 3 bases between. Looked up from germline, CDR1 is DFQATT and CDR2 is SNEGSKA (reference sequence). This CDR3 is CSAPSGNTIYF. CDR3 sequence (DNA): TGCAGTGCCCCCTCTGGAAACACCATATATTTT.

This clonotype was detected many times. This rearrangement joins TRBV20-1 to TRBJ1-4, with D perhaps TRBD1 (5 bases). The CDR3 covers 13 residues. In germline, CDR1 is DFQATT, CDR2 SNEGSKA (reference sequence). V was clipped by 2 bases and J by 3 bases, with 7 bases between them. CDR3: CSARRGANEKLFF. The CDR3 DNA follows: TGCAGTGCTAGAAGAGGGGCTAATGAAAAACTGTTTTTT.

The CDR3 sequence is CSASGGPGAINEKLFF. The CDR3 coding sequence is TGCAGTGCTTCGGGGGGGCCCGGGGCAATTAATGAAAAACTGTTTTTT. This sequence joins TRBV20-1 and TRBJ1-4; D is possibly TRBD1 (6 bases). CDR1 is DFQATT and CDR2 is SNEGSKA in the germline V gene (reference sequence). The CDR3 spans 16 residues. V was trimmed by 5 bases and J by 4 bases, leaving 20 bases between them.

This clonotype was detected ten times or more. This chain uses TRBV5-6 with TRBJ1-3; TRBD1 agrees at 8 bases. CDR1 is SGHDT, CDR2 YYEEEE, per germline. The junction had 5 bases not matched to a gene; V was cut back by 7 bases and J by 5 bases. The CDR3 sequence is 13 residues long. CDR3 in amino acids: CASAGGYRNTIYF. The CDR3 nucleotides are TGTGCCAGCGCAGGGGGCTACCGAAACACCATATATTTT.

This clonotype was seen at least ten times. The V and J genes are TRBV11-2 and TRBJ1-1, with a possible D match to TRBD1 (6 bases). The germline V gene encodes CDR1 SGHAT and CDR2 FQNNGV. CDR3 length: 15 residues. V was shortened by 7 bases and J by 1 base, with 16 bases between the two germline ends. CDR3 amino acids: CASNLRGGTNTEAFF. In nucleotides, the CDR3 is TGTGCCAGCAACCTTAGGGGGGGGACGAACACTGAAGCTTTCTTT. The variable domain in full, with the rest retrieved from reference TRBV11-2 and TRBJ1-1, is EAGVAQSPRYKIIEKRQSVAFWCNPISGHATLYWYQQILGQGPKLLIQFQNNGVVDDSQLPKDRFSAERLKGVDSTLKIQPAKLEDSAVYLCASNLRGGTNTEAFFGQGTRLTVV.

At least ten counts were recorded for this clonotype. The CDR3 bases are TGCAGTGCTACTCGACAGGGGGCATTGAACGAGCAGTACTTC. This encodes CSATRQGALNEQYF. This chain connects TRBV20-1 to TRBJ2-7, with 10 bases aligning to TRBD1. The CDR3 is 14 residues long. Unmatched junction bases numbered 8, after V lost 4 bases and J lost 5 bases. Germline lookup yields CDR1 DFQATT and CDR2 SNEGSKA (reference sequence).

This clonotype was observed many times. The rearrangement links TRBV20-1 to TRBJ2-1, with D perhaps being TRBD1 or TRBD2 (6 bases each). The CDR3 totals 14 residues. Per the germline V gene, CDR1 is DFQATT and CDR2 is SNEGSKA (reference sequence). With 3 bases removed from V and 4 bases from J, the gap between germline ends came to 13 bases. In DNA form, the CDR3 reads TGCAGTGCTAGGACCGGGGGCCGTTACAATGAGCAGTTCTTC. This codes for CSARTGGRYNEQFF.